These 21 T cell receptor beta chains originate from one sample sequenced in a study of identical twins (dated by TCRdb to about 2016). Preparation of the library involved 5' RACE. This sample was sequenced with an Illumina HiSeq 2000. The public reads were reanalyzed by TCRdb: fastp trimming at Q25, MiXCR alignment, in-frame beta chains only. Each CDR3 protein gets just one entry, which takes the most common genes and DNA from the rows behind it. The sample table records more than 250,000 distinct CDR3 sequences; 6.5% to 9.5% of these occur just once. Together, the top ten hold 2% to 2.5% of the sample. The sample also formed part of further work on yellow fever vaccine responses in identical twins.

Sequencing was carried out using memory (CD45RO+) T cells sorted from blood. The cell subset or site label, as the study defines it: CD45RO+ enriched T cells. The receptor source for this set is a woman aged 18-29 years in good health.

About this clonotype: A junction boundary mismatches the germline segment, possibly from a read error. In DNA, the CDR3 is TGTGCCAGCAGTTACGACGGGGCTGGCACAGATAAGCAGTATTTT. This codes for CASSYDGAGTDKQYF. The rearrangement joins TRBV6-5 to TRBJ2-3; D is perhaps TRBD1 or TRBD2 (5 bases each). CDR1 MNHEY and CDR2 SVGAGI come from the germline V gene. The CDR3 is made up of 15 amino acids.

The table lists this clonotype with a few counts. This sequence joins TRBV2 and TRBJ2-4; possible D gene TRBD2, 6 bases. CDR1 SNHLY and CDR2 FYNNEI come from the germline V gene. With 6 bases removed from V and 8 bases from J, the gap between germline ends came to 14 bases. The CDR3 is made up of 13 amino acids. CDR3 protein: CASRGDGRYIQYF. CDR3 bases: TGTGCCAGCAGGGGTGATGGGAGGTACATTCAGTACTTC.

The gene calls are TRBV20-1 and TRBJ1-2; D gene unclear. The CDR3 consists of 12 residues. Germline V lookup: CDR1 DFQATT, CDR2 SNEGSKA (reference sequence). Trimming stripped 0 bases from V and 6 bases from J, with 8 bases between. This chain's CDR3 is CSARDKDDGYTF. CDR3 DNA sequence: TGCAGTGCTAGAGATAAGGACGATGGCTACACCTTC.

This clonotype came up many times. This sequence joins TRBV2 and TRBJ2-4; a possible D gene is TRBD2 (7 bases). CDR1 is SNHLY, CDR2 FYNNEI, per germline. V was clipped by 8 bases and J by 9 bases, with 20 bases between them. The CDR3 is made up of 14 amino acids. The CDR3 bases are TGTGCCAGCCGCAGGGGAGGGGATCAGGGCATTCAGTACTTC. Translation: CASRRGGDQGIQYF.

This clonotype came up a few times. The chain combines TRBV7-9 with TRBJ2-3; TRBD2 aligns across 7 bases. The CDR3 has 16 amino acids. J lost 2 bases, V lost 0 bases, and 5 bases had no gene match. Per the germline V gene, CDR1 is SEHNR and CDR2 is FQNEAQ (reference sequence). Written as DNA, the CDR3 is TGTGCCAGCAGCTTAGCGAGGCTAGCGGACACAGATACGCAGTATTTT. Translated: CASSLARLADTDTQYF.

There are a few counts of this clonotype. In nucleotides, the CDR3 is TGTGCCAGCAGCCCGAGGGAGCGGGAGACCACCGGGGAGCTGTTTTTT. It encodes CASSPRERETTGELFF. The chain carries TRBV12-3 or TRBV12-4 and TRBJ2-2, with 8 bases aligning to TRBD2. With 6 bases clipped from V and 4 bases from J, the junction kept 10 bases outside the gene matches. The CDR3 extends over 16 amino acids.

The chain carries TRBV11-2 and TRBJ1-3; no clear D. The CDR3 length is 15 residues. V was shortened by 7 bases and J by 2 bases, with 15 bases between the two germline ends. Germline CDR1 is SGHAT and CDR2 is FQNNGV. In DNA form, the CDR3 reads TGTGCCAGCACCATTTCAACGGGAGCTGGAAACACCATATATTTT. Translation: CASTISTGAGNTIYF.

The chain recombines TRBV28 with TRBJ1-2; D might be TRBD1 (5 bases). This CDR3 is 14 amino acids long. The V and J ends lost 8 bases and 3 bases respectively, with 16 bases between them. The V gene's germline CDR1 is MDHEN and CDR2 SYDVKM. CDR3: CASGPPGRDYGYTF. The CDR3 region has the DNA TGTGCCAGCGGGCCTCCGGGACGCGACTATGGCTACACCTTC.

This clonotype came up a few times. The rearrangement links TRBV5-1 to TRBJ2-5; TRBD2 agrees at 7 bases. V was pared by 4 bases and J by 2 bases, with 5 bases of the junction left unmatched. The CDR3 consists of 14 residues. Germline V gene lookup returns CDR1 SGHRS and CDR2 YFSETQ. The CDR3 here is CASSGRETQETQYF. CDR3 nucleotides: TGCGCCAGCAGCGGGCGGGAGACGCAAGAGACCCAGTACTTC.

Many counts were recorded for this clonotype. The CDR3: CASRSGGAQDTQYF. For the CDR3, the DNA is TGTGCCAGCAGAAGCGGGGGGGCCCAAGATACGCAGTATTTT. The V gene is TRBV27, the J gene TRBJ2-3; 10 bases agree with TRBD2. V lost 6 bases to trimming and J lost 5 bases; unmatched junction nucleotides: 5. CDR1 MNHEY and CDR2 SMNVEV come from the germline V gene (reference sequence). This CDR3 comprises 14 residues.

This clonotype showed up just a few times. The rearrangement joins TRBV10-3 to TRBJ2-7; TRBD1 is a possible D gene (6 bases). The CDR3 loop spans 12 amino acids. CDR1 is ENHRY and CDR2 is SYGVKD in the germline V gene. Deletions cut 8 bases from V and 4 bases from J, with 12 bases between. The CDR3 protein is CAIGVQGYEQYF. CDR3 coding DNA: TGTGCCATCGGGGTCCAGGGGTACGAGCAGTACTTC.

V is TRBV6-1 and J is TRBJ2-4; TRBD1 might be the D (6 bases). From germline, CDR1 is MNHNS and CDR2 SASEGT. V shed 3 bases and J shed 0 bases, with 15 bases lying between them. The CDR3 sequence is 17 residues long. CDR3 nucleotides: TGTGCCAGCAGTGATATGGGCAGGGGCCTAGCCAAAAACATTCAGTACTTC. Translating it yields CASSDMGRGLAKNIQYF.

This clonotype has ten or more counts. The chain joins TRBV2 to TRBJ2-1; the D gene is possibly TRBD2 (6 bases). The germline V gene has CDR1 SNHLY and CDR2 FYNNEI. The CDR3 is made up of 12 amino acids. Trimming removed 7 bases from V and 8 bases from J, with 12 bases in between. This CDR3 is CASKVLAHEQFF. For the CDR3, the DNA is TGTGCCAGCAAGGTACTAGCTCATGAGCAGTTCTTC.

The V call is TRBV6-1, the J call TRBJ2-7; D is undetermined. Trimming cost V 7 bases and J 2 bases, with 9 bases left between them. This CDR3 has 12 amino acids. Germline CDR1 and CDR2: MNHNS and SASEGT. CDR3 sequence: CASNHPTYEQYV. CDR3 DNA: TGTGCCAGCAACCACCCAACCTACGAGCAGTACGTC.

This clonotype has a count of ten or more. The CDR3 DNA sequence: TGTGCCAGCAGTTTTAAGGGGGGGCCAGGCAATCAGCCCCAGCATTTT. It codes for CASSFKGGPGNQPQHF. The gene calls are TRBV12-3 or TRBV12-4 and TRBJ1-5, with TRBD1 as a possible D gene (6 bases). The CDR3 is 16 residues long. The ends were cut back, 3 bases at V and 2 bases at J, with 14 bases in the middle.

In its sample, this clonotype was seen a few times. The chain's CDR3 is CASSLRLAGRGGDTQYF. The DNA of the CDR3 is TGTGCCAGCAGCTTACGACTAGCGGGAAGGGGAGGCGATACGCAGTATTTT. The rearrangement uses TRBV13 and TRBJ2-3, with 11 nucleotides matching TRBD2. The junction had 10 bases not matched to a gene; V was cut back by 2 bases and J by 6 bases. CDR3 length: 17 residues. Germline CDR1 reads PRHDT; CDR2 reads FYEKMQ (reference sequence).

The genes are TRBV19 and TRBJ1-2; 9 bases align to TRBD1. Trimming took 5 bases from V and 6 from J; bases not matched to a gene: 10. The CDR3 runs to 15 residues. CDR1 LNHDA and CDR2 SQIVND come from the germline V gene (reference sequence). This chain's CDR3 is CASSLVGRDRDGYTF. The CDR3 DNA follows: TGTGCCAGTAGTTTGGTTGGCCGGGACAGGGATGGCTACACCTTC.

In its sample, this clonotype was seen many times. The V call is TRBV28, the J call TRBJ2-7; 9 bases map to TRBD1. The germline V gene encodes CDR1 MDHEN and CDR2 SYDVKM. The CDR3 is made up of 16 amino acids. V was clipped by 5 bases and J by 6 bases; unmatched bases: 14. CDR3 nucleotide sequence: TGTGCCAGCAGTCCCGTTTATGGGACAGGGATGGCCGAGCAGTACTTC. It codes for CASSPVYGTGMAEQYF.

This clonotype was counted ten times or more. The chain combines TRBV19 with TRBJ1-1; 8 positions match TRBD1. Unmatched junction bases numbered 8, after V lost 4 bases and J lost 4 bases. This CDR3 region has 15 residues. Germline V gives CDR1 LNHDA, CDR2 SQIVND (reference sequence). CDR3 residues: CASSTQDRVATEAFF. CDR3 bases: TGTGCCAGTAGTACTCAGGACAGGGTAGCCACTGAAGCTTTCTTT.

This clonotype showed up just a few times. This chain connects TRBV2 to TRBJ1-6, with 12 bases that match TRBD1. V dropped 7 bases and J dropped 9; count of bases not matched to a gene: 7. The V gene's germline CDR1 is SNHLY and CDR2 FYNNEI. The CDR3 is 15 amino acids. The CDR3 sequence is CASTGTGGKSSPLHF. DNA for the CDR3: TGTGCCAGCACAGGGACAGGGGGCAAGAGTTCACCCCTCCACTTT.

There are a few counts of this clonotype. Here the CDR3 reads CSVGLEGNTIYF. CDR3 in DNA: TGCAGCGTTGGACTGGAGGGAAACACCATATATTTT. The rearrangement joins TRBV29-1 to TRBJ1-3; D uncertain. This CDR3 comprises 12 residues. CDR1 SQVTM and CDR2 ANQGSEA come from the germline V gene. The V and J ends lost 4 bases and 4 bases respectively, with 8 bases between them.